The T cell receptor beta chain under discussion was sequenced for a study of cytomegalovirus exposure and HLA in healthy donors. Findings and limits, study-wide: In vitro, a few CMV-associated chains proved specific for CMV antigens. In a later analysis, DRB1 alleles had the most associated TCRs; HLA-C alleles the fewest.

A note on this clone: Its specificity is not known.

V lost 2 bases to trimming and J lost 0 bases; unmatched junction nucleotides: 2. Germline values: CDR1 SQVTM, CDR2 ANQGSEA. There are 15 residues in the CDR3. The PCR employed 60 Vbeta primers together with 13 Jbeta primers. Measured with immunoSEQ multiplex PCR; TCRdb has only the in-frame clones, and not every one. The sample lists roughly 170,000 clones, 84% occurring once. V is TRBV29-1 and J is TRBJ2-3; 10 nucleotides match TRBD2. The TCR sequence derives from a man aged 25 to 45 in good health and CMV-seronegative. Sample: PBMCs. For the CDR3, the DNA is TGCAGCGTTGAACAGACTAGCGGGAGCACAGATACGCAGTATTTT. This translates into CSVEQTSGSTDTQYF.